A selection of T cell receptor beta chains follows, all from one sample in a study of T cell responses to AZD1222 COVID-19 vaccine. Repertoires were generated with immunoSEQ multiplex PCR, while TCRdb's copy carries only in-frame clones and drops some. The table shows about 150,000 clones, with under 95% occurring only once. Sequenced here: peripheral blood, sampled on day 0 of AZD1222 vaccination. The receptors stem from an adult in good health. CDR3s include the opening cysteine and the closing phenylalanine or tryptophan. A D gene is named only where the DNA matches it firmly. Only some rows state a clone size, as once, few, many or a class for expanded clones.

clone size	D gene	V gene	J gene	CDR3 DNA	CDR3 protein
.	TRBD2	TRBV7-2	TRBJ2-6	TGTGCCAGCAGCCCCCAGGGCGGGAGAAGTGGGGCCAACGTCCTGACTTTC	CASSPQGGRSGANVLTF
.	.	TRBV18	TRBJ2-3	TGTGCCAGCTCACGACAGACCACAGATACGCAGTATTTT	CASSRQTTDTQYF
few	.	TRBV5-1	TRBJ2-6	TGCGCCAGCAGCCCGAAGGGCGGGGCGAGCTCTGGGGCCAACGTCCTGACTTTC	CASSPKGGASSGANVLTF
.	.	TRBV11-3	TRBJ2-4	TGTGCCAGCAGCTCCGGAGGGGGGTCACTAGCCAAAAACATTCAGTACTTC	CASSSGGGSLAKNIQYF
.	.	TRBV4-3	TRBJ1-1	TGCGCCAGCAGCCCAGACTTAATGAACACTGAAGCTTTCTTT	CASSPDLMNTEAFF
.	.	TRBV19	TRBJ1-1	TGTGCCAGTAGTGTCCTCAGGGAGGTGAACACTGAAGCTTTCTTT	CASSVLREVNTEAFF
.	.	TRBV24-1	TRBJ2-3	TGTGCCACCGCAGGAGGGGGCGCAGATACGCAGTATTTT	CATAGGGADTQYF
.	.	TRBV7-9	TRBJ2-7	TGTGCCAGCAGACCGGGGCTCCTAAACGAGCAGTACTTC	CASRPGLLNEQYF
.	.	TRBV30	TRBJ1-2	TGTGCCTGGAGCAGGAGGATAAATGGCTACACCTTC	CAWSRRINGYTF
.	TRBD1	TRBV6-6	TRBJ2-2	TGTGCCAGCACCCTTGGGGGACAGGGATTTGGCGGGGAGCTGTTTTTT	CASTLGGQGFGGELFF
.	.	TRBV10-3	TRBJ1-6	TGTGCCATCAGTGAGTCAAGCCAGAATTCACCCCTCCACTTT	CAISESSQNSPLHF
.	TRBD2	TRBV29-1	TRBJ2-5	TGCAGCGTTGTCTTTAGCGGGGGTTGGGGGGAGACCCAGTACTTC	CSVVFSGGWGETQYF
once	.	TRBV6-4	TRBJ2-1	TGTGCCAGCAGTAGTGAAGGGGTCGGCTCCTACAATGAGCAGTTCTTC	CASSSEGVGSYNEQFF
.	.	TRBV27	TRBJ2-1	TGTGCCAGCAGTTTCGGACCCCCCAAAGAGCAGTTCTTC	CASSFGPPKEQFF
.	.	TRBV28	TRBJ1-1	TGTGCCAGCAATCTGGGGGGGGCGTATACTGAAGCTTTCTTT	CASNLGGAYTEAFF
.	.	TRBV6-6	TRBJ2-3	TGTGCCAGCACCCGAAGAGATACGCAGTATTTT	CASTRRDTQYF
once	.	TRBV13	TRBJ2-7	TGTGCCAGCAGAGTCACAGGGAGGTCCTACGAGCAGTACTTC	CASRVTGRSYEQYF
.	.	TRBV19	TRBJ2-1	TGTGCCAGTAGTGTAACCGGGTCCAGTCAGTTCTTC	CASSVTGSSQFF
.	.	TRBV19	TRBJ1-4	TGTGCCAGTAGTTTACAGCGGGCGAATGAAAAACTGTTTTTT	CASSLQRANEKLFF
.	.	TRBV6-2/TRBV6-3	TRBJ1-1	TGTGCCAGCAGTTTCTCGGACAGGAACACTGAAGCTTTCTTT	CASSFSDRNTEAFF
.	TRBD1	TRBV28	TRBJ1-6	TGTGCCAGCAGTTTTCGGGGACAGGGGAGCCCCCCCCTCCACTTT	CASSFRGQGSPPLHF
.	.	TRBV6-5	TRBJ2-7	TGTGCCAGCAAACTCACAGGCAAAGAGCAGTACTTC	CASKLTGKEQYF
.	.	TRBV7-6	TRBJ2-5	TGTGCCAGCAGTCTAAGGGGCGGGGGCCTCCCGGCCCAGTACTTC	CASSLRGGGLPAQYF
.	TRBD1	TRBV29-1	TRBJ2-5	TGCAGCGTCGAGGGACAGAAAGAGACCCAGTACTTC	CSVEGQKETQYF
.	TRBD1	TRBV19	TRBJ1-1	TGTGCCAGTAGTATAGGCGGGTATGAGGGGGCAACTGAAGCTTTCTTT	CASSIGGYEGATEAFF
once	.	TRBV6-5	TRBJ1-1	TGTGCCAGCAGCCGCCCGGGGAACACTGAAGCTTTCTTT	CASSRPGNTEAFF
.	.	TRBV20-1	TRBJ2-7	TGCAGTGCTAGTCGGCAGAGAAACTACGAGCAGTACTTC	CSASRQRNYEQYF
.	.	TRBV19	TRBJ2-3	TGTGCCAGTACCCCGGACATACTCACAGATACGCAGTATTTT	CASTPDILTDTQYF
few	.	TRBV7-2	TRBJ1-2	TGTGCCAGCAGCGTAGGGCGGGGAGGCTACACCTTC	CASSVGRGGYTF
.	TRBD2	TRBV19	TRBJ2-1	TGTGCCAGTTCCACTAGCGCAAGCTCCTACAATGAGCAGTTCTTC	CASSTSASSYNEQFF
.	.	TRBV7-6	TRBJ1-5	TGTGCCAGCAGCTTAGGGGGGTCTAGCAATCAGCCCCAGCATTTT	CASSLGGSSNQPQHF
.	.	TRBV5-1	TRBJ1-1	TGCGCCAGCAGCTTGTTGGGGGTGACGAACACTGAAGCTTTCTTT	CASSLLGVTNTEAFF
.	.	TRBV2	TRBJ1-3	TGTGCCAGCATCGCTCGTTTATCTGATAGGAACACCATATATTTT	CASIARLSDRNTIYF
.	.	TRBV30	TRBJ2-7	TGTGCCTGGAGTGTGGGATACGTCCCCTACGAGCAGTACTTC	CAWSVGYVPYEQYF
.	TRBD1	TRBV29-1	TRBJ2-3	TGCAGCGTTGACCCGGACAGGGCAAACACAGATACGCAGTATTTT	CSVDPDRANTDTQYF
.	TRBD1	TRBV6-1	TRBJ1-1	TGTGCCAGCAGTGCTAACTACGTCCGGGACAGGGGCACTGAAGCTTTCTTT	CASSANYVRDRGTEAFF
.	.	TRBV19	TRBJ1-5	TGTGCCAGCCGGGACGGCCCAGGGGAGCCCCAGCATTTT	CASRDGPGEPQHF
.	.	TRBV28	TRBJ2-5	TGTGCCAGCAGTACGCCACAGGGCCGCCGGGGGACCCAGTACTTC	CASSTPQGRRGTQYF
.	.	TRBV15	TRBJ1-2	TGTGCCACCAGCCGGGGGGGGGTAATAGGAGGCTATGGCTACACCTTC	CATSRGGVIGGYGYTF
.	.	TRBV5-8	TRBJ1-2	TGTGCCAGCAGCTTACCAGGAGAAGGCTACACCTTC	CASSLPGEGYTF
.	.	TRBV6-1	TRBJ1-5	TGTGCCAGCAGTGACAATTATAGCAATCAGCCCCAGCATTTT	CASSDNYSNQPQHF